This TCR beta chain was captured by sequencing in a study of blood T cells in healthy people across ages. In germline, CDR1 is SGHTA, CDR2 FQGTGA. The CDR3 extends over 19 amino acids. Losses at the gene ends were 3 bases for V and 9 bases for J; bases not matched to a gene: 16. Then a second PCR, running roughly 7 to 11 cycles, was carried out with a sample-barcoded 5' primer and a J-beta primer mix. From the 5' RACE reads, TCRdb called clonotypes with MiXCR, one entry per CDR3 protein. The sample holds about 680,000 distinct CDR3 sequences, about half seen once. The rearrangement links TRBV7-3 to TRBJ2-1; 14 bases are shared with TRBD2. The source of this sequence is a woman aged 55-70 years in good health. Sequencing was performed on blood. The chain's CDR3 is CASSLLNSGLAGEEVEQFF. The CDR3, as DNA: TGTGCCAGCAGCTTGCTTAATTCGGGACTAGCGGGAGAGGAGGTTGAGCAGTTCTTC.